The 8 T cell receptor beta chains presented below share a single source sample, sequenced in a study of T cells in Graves' hyperthyroidism and ophthalmopathy. It was RNA transcripts that yielded the amplified TCR beta CDR3 regions. An initial round of RT-PCR targeting the TCR CDR3 relied on the HTBI primer set. TCRdb processed the multiplex PCR reads anew with MiXCR; each CDR3 protein has one entry. Among fewer than 450,000 distinct CDR3 sequences listed, over 11% were seen once. The sequenced sample consisted of blood. The receptor set was obtained from a man between 45 and 60 years old with Graves' ophthalmopathy.

This clonotype occurred many times. This sequence joins TRBV20-1 and TRBJ2-2, with TRBD2 matching 13 bases. V was pared by 3 bases and J by 1 base, with 2 bases of the junction left unmatched. The CDR3 consists of 16 residues. CDR1 and CDR2 (germline): DFQATT, SNEGSKA (reference sequence). The CDR3 loop is CSARTSGRQNTGELFF. The CDR3 DNA is TGCAGTGCTAGGACTAGCGGGAGGCAGAACACCGGGGAGCTGTTTTTT.

The chain uses TRBV27 and TRBJ2-3; 12 bases match TRBD2. From germline, CDR1 is MNHEY and CDR2 SMNVEV (reference sequence). With 5 bases clipped from V and 8 bases from J, the junction kept 11 bases outside the gene matches. CDR3 size: 16 residues. The CDR3 nucleotides are TGTGCCAGCAGTCTACTAGCGGGAGGTTCTCGGGGTACGCAGTATTTT. Translating gives CASSLLAGGSRGTQYF.

This clonotype was counted many times. The CDR3 region is CAWSVLAGGPGELFF. The CDR3 DNA follows: TGTGCCTGGAGTGTACTAGCGGGAGGGCCCGGGGAGCTGTTTTTT. The V and J genes are TRBV30 and TRBJ2-2, with 13 bases aligning to TRBD2. The V gene's germline CDR1 is GTSNPN and CDR2 SVGIG (reference sequence). This CDR3 contains 15 residues. V lost 0 bases and J lost 6; bases outside the gene matches: 1.

This chain uses TRBV4-1 with TRBJ1-5; 12 bases match TRBD1. V gave up 0 bases and J gave up 3 bases; unmatched junction bases: 12. The germline CDR1 and CDR2 sequences are MGHRA and YSYEKL. This CDR3 is 20 amino acids long. The CDR3 DNA is TGCGCCAGCAGCCAAGATTGGTTTGGTCCGGGACAGGGGGCCAATCAGCCCCAGCATTTT. This sequence encodes CASSQDWFGPGQGANQPQHF.

The sample holds many counts of this clonotype. The chain uses TRBV24-1 and TRBJ1-2, with 7 bases identical to TRBD1. CDR3 length: 14 amino acids. Germline loops: CDR1 KGHDR, CDR2 SFDVKD. V was pared by 3 bases and J by 8 bases, with 8 bases of the junction left unmatched. The CDR3 here is CATSDETGTYGYTF. The CDR3 DNA follows: TGTGCCACCAGTGATGAGACAGGGACCTACGGCTACACCTTC.

This clonotype was counted a few times. This chain uses TRBV13 with TRBJ2-1, with a weak D call TRBD1 (6 bases). CDR3 size: 15 residues. Germline-derived CDR1 and CDR2 are PRHDT and FYEKMQ (reference sequence). The ends were cut back, 5 bases at V and 4 bases at J, with 15 bases in the middle. DNA for the CDR3: TGTGCCAGCAGCGGGGGACACCAGAATTACAATGAGCAGTTCTTC. Translation gives CASSGGHQNYNEQFF.

V gene TRBV12-3 or TRBV12-4 combines with J gene TRBJ2-7; no clear D. The V end lost 6 bases, the J end lost 5 bases, and 8 bases lay between the germline ends. The CDR3 spans 11 residues. The CDR3 spells CASSGAHEQYF. Here the CDR3 DNA reads TGTGCCAGCAGCGGCGCCCACGAGCAGTACTTC.

This clonotype was seen at least ten times. Germline is not matched at one junction end, which may reflect a read error. The chain carries TRBV12-3 or TRBV12-4 and TRBJ1-1; D is ambiguous. The CDR3 is made up of 15 amino acids. This CDR3 is CASSLAQGWNSEAFF. The CDR3 region has the DNA TGTGCCAGCAGTTTAGCTCAAGGGTGGAACTCTGAAGCTTTCTTT.